What follows describes a single T cell receptor beta chain. What antigen it recognizes has not been identified. Base quality data are lacking; no much larger clone is found one base away. The CDR3 numbers 14 residues from cysteine through phenylalanine. CDR3 DNA is the only sequence kept; it has 42 bases, read in frame from the first base. In the germline V gene (reference sequence), CDR1 corresponds to LGHDT and CDR2 to YNNKEL. Germline trimming amounts to 3 bases on V and 3 bases on J, with 1 as the count of junction bases outside the gene matches. The data were obtained in a study of blood T cell repertoires in COVID-19 (dated by TCRdb to the early 2020s). In terms of the full investigation: Collaborator samples came from the United States, Italy and Spain and covered acute and convalescent phases of COVID-19. The material from the prospective study consisted of cDNA or gDNA derived from T cells, B-cell-depleted T cells, or PBMCs. Deeply sampled blood TCRbeta repertoires from subjects exposed to, actively infected with, or recovered from COVID-19 were included in the dataset. A freely available public database, intended as a resource for researchers studying the immune response to SARS-CoV-2, is where the repertoires were released. Samples came from the ongoing ImmuneRACE study (first 160 participants) plus 1,254 subjects from 6 global collaborators. Sample metadata almost always included a de-identified subject ID, COVID-19 status, age in years and sex. Where available, HLA class I and class II types were taken from metadata supplied by the sample provider and were not determined by assay-based typing. The paper as a whole reports these results and caveats: How much clinical and demographic metadata was included differed by source and by participant, and the metadata was provided uncurated.

TCRbeta CDR3 regions were amplified from genomic DNA by means of the immunoSEQ Assay, a bias-controlled multiplex PCR. On the study's bioinformatics: Nucleated cell counts per sample were estimated from amplification of reference gene primers within the assay. Sequence reads were collapsed and filtered to measure the absolute abundance of every unique TCRbeta CDR3 rearrangement. For each sample, productive Simpson clonality was calculated as the square root of Simpson's diversity index across productive rearrangements. TCRdb retrieved this table from immuneACCESS and kept in-frame rearrangements only. Not all clones are present; in checked studies, unresolved V genes account for under half, and no reason is known for the remainder. D and trimming were read from the DNA, whereas the V and J calls and clone size are those reported in that table. Counted in this sample were 150,000 to 200,000 clones; around 90% of them appeared once. Roughly 3.9% of the sample lies in the top ten.

Samples from volunteer blood donors who had recovered from COVID-19 were contributed by a second Seattle source. Each collaborating institution followed its own protocols to collect whole blood in K2EDTA tubes. For TCRbeta analysis, collaborators shipped samples as frozen whole blood, isolated PBMCs, or DNA extracted from either of those sample types. The sequence joins TRBV3-1 (or the pseudogene TRBV3-2) to TRBJ1-2; 10 of the junction bases match TRBD1. This sequence originates from an older woman who had recovered from COVID-19. The sequencing input was peripheral blood. The CDR3 here reads CASSQGQGYYGYTF. The nucleotide sequence is TGTGCCAGCAGCCAGGGACAGGGGTACTATGGCTACACCTTC.